This TCR beta chain was observed in a study of blood T cell repertoires in COVID-19. Across the whole study: Spain, Italy and the United States supplied samples that represented acute and convalescent COVID-19. The cDNA or gDNA used as material had been derived from T cells, B-cell-depleted T cells, or PBMCs.

Trimming cost V 4 bases and J 6 bases; bases outside gene matches: 11. This CDR3 is 15 amino acids long. Germline loops: CDR1 SGDLS, CDR2 YYNGEE. Original methodology: Researchers report that nucleated cell counts were estimated from reference gene primer amplification. The repertoire was sequenced with immunoSEQ multiplex PCR; TCRdb's copy has only in-frame clones and lacks some. The V and J calls and clone size were taken over from that table, and D and trimming were inferred from the DNA. The sample holds approximately 170,000 clones, roughly 84% seen once. Sequencing was done on a sample of peripheral blood. The TCR comes from a woman at least 80 years old with active or convalescent COVID-19. The chain uses TRBV9 and TRBJ2-7; 9 bases line up with TRBD1. The CDR3 region is CASSPPGTGKSEQYF. CDR3 coding DNA: TGTGCCAGCAGCCCCCCGGGGACAGGGAAGTCCGAGCAGTACTTC.